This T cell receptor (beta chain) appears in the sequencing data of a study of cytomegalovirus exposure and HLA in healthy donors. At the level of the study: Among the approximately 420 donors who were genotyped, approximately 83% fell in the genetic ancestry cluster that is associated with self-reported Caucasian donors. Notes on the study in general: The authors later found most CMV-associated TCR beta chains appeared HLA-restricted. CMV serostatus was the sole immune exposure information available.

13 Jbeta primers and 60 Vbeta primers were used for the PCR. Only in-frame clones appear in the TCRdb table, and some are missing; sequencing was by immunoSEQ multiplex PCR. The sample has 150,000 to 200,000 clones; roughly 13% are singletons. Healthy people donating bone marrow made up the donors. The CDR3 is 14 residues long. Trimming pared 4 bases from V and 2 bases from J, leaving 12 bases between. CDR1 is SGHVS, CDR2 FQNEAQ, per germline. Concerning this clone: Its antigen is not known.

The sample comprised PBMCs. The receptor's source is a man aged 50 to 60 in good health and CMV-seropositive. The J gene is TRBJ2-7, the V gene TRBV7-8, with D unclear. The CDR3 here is CASSSRHHTYEQYF. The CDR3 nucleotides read TGTGCCAGCAGCTCCCGACACCATACCTACGAGCAGTACTTC.